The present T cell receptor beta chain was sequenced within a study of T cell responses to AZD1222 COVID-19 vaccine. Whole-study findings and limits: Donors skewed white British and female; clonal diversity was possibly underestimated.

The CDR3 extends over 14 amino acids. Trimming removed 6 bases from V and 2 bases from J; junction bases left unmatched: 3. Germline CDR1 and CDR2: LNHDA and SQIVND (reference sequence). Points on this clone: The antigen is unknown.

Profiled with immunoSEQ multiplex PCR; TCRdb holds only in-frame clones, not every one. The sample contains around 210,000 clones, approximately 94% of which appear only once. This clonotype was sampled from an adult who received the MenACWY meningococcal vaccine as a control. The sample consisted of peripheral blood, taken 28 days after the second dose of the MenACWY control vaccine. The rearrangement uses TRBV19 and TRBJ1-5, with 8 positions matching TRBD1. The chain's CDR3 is CASRGQVGNQPQHF. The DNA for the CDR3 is TGTGCCAGTAGGGGACAGGTGGGCAATCAGCCCCAGCATTTT.